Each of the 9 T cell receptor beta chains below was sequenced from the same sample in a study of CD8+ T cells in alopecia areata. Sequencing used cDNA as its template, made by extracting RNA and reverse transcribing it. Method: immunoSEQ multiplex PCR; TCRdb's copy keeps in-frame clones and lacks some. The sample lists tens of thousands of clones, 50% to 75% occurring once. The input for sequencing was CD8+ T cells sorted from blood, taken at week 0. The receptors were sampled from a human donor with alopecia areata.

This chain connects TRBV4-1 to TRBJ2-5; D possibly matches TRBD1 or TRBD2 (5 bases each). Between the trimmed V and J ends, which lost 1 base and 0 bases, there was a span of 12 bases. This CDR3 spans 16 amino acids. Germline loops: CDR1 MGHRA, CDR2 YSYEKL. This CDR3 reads CASSQGVGRYQETQYF. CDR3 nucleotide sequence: TGCGCCAGCAGCCAAGGAGTGGGACGGTACCAAGAGACCCAGTACTTC.

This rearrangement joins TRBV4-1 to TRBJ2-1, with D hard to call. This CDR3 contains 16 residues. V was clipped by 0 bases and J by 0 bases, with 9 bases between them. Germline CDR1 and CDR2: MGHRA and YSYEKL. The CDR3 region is CASSQDWISSYNEQFF. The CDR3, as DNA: TGCGCCAGCAGCCAAGATTGGATCAGCTCCTACAATGAGCAGTTCTTC.

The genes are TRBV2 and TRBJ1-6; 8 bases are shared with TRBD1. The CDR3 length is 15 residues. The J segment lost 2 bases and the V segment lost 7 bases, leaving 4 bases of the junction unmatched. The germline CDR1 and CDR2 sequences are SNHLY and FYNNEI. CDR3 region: CASTRGPAYNSPLHF. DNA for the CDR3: TGTGCCAGCACCAGGGGGCCGGCCTATAATTCACCCCTCCACTTT.

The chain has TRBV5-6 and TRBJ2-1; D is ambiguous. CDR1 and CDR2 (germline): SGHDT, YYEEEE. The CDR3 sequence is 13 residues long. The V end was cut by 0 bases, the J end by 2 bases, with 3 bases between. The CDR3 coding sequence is TGTGCCAGCAGCTTGGGTCCCTACAATGAGCAGTTCTTC. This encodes CASSLGPYNEQFF.

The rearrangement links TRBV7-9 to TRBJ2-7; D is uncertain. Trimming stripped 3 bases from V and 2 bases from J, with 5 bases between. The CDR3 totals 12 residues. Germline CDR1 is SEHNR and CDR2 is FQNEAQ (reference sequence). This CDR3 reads CASSFVTYEQYF. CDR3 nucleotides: TGTGCCAGCAGCTTTGTAACCTACGAGCAGTACTTC.

For the CDR3, the DNA is TGTGCCAGCAGCTTCTCCCGTGTTAGCGGGGGGGCTTCAACGGTGGAGACCCAGTACTTC. It encodes CASSFSRVSGGASTVETQYF. The chain links TRBV7-8 to TRBJ2-5, with 11 bases aligning to TRBD2. The V gene end was trimmed by 3 bases and the J gene end by 5 bases; junction bases not matched to a gene: 20. Germline V CDR1 and CDR2: SGHVS, FQNEAQ. CDR3 length: 20 amino acids.

The CDR3 is CAWSTGYTEAFF. Here the CDR3 DNA reads TGTGCCTGGAGTACCGGATACACTGAAGCTTTCTTT. The V and J genes are TRBV30 and TRBJ1-1; D uncertain. Germline CDR1 is GTSNPN and CDR2 is SVGIG (reference sequence). V lost 2 bases and J lost 3, with 7 bases in between. This CDR3 contains 12 residues.

The CDR3 DNA is TGTGCCAGCAGCCTTGGAGATACGCAGTATTTT. Its translation: CASSLGDTQYF. The V call is TRBV14, the J call TRBJ2-3; D is unclear. The CDR3 length is 11 residues. Trimming stripped 4 bases from V and 5 bases from J, with 4 bases between. Germline lookup yields CDR1 SGHDN and CDR2 FVKESK.

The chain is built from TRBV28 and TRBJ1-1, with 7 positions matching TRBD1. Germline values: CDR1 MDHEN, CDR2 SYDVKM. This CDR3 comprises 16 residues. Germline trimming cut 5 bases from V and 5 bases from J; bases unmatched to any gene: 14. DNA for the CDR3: TGTGCCAGCAGTAGCCGACAGGGTAGGATGGGGACTGAAGCTTTCTTT. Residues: CASSSRQGRMGTEAFF.